What follows are 3 T cell receptor beta chains derived from one specimen sequenced in a study of blood T cells in healthy people across ages. With a J-beta primer mix and a sample-barcoded 5' primer, a second PCR ran about 7 to 11 cycles. TCRdb re-called the 5' RACE reads through MiXCR, storing one row per CDR3 protein. Of fewer than 2 million distinct CDR3 sequences listed, 35% to 50% are singletons. The source material was blood. These receptors all come from a human donor in good health.

This clonotype was found a few times. V gene TRBV20-1 combines with J gene TRBJ2-7, with 9 bases that match TRBD1. There are 13 residues in the CDR3. J was trimmed by 3 bases and V by 5 bases; bases with no gene match: 5. The germline CDR1 and CDR2 sequences are DFQATT and SNEGSKA (reference sequence). The CDR3 reads CSADDRGDYEQYF. The CDR3, as DNA: TGCAGTGCTGACGACAGGGGGGACTACGAGCAGTACTTC.

This clonotype was picked up a small number of times. J is TRBJ1-1 and V is TRBV29-1; 9 bases align to TRBD1. V lost 4 bases and J lost 4; bases outside the gene matches: 4. Germline V gene lookup returns CDR1 SQVTM and CDR2 ANQGSEA. This CDR3 has 13 residues. The CDR3 sequence: CSVAGTGSTEAFF. The CDR3 nucleotides read TGCAGCGTTGCCGGGACAGGGAGCACTGAAGCTTTCTTT.

The chain couples TRBV3-1 to TRBJ2-4; 7 bases map to TRBD2. CDR1 is LGHDT and CDR2 is YNNKEL in the germline V gene (reference sequence). J lost 6 bases, V lost 8 bases, and 7 bases had no gene match. The CDR3 is 13 residues long. CDR3 sequence: CASAGGGVNIQYF. CDR3 in DNA: TGTGCCAGCGCTGGGGGGGGTGTAAACATTCAGTACTTC.